The T cell receptor beta chain described here comes from a study of CD8+ T cells in alopecia areata. Reverse transcription of extracted RNA yielded cDNA, which provided the sequencing template. Sequencing used immunoSEQ multiplex PCR; TCRdb keeps in-frame clones, though not all of them. The table shows under 250,000 clones, with approximately 61% occurring only once. The CDR3 extends over 14 amino acids. Deletions cut 3 bases from V and 4 bases from J, with 15 bases between. Germline V gene data show CDR1 as GTSNPN and CDR2 as SVGIG (reference sequence). Sequenced material: CD4+ T cells sorted from blood, taken at week 0. This clonotype was obtained from a human donor with alopecia areata. This rearrangement joins TRBV30 to TRBJ1-1; D ambiguous. CDR3 sequence (DNA): TGTGCCTGGAGCACCCTCGGGATTTCCACTGAAGCTTTCTTT. Its translation is CAWSTLGISTEAFF.